A selection of T cell receptor beta chains follows, all from one sample in a study of beta chain features in type 1 diabetes. Some clones are missing from TCRdb's copy, which holds only in-frame ones; the method was immunoSEQ multiplex PCR. The sample holds 310,000 or so clones, around 9.3% seen once. Sequencing used central memory CD4+ T cells from blood. These receptors were obtained from a man under 40 with type 1 diabetes. The CDR3 runs from the conserved cysteine through the conserved F or W. Each record gives: V gene, clone size, J gene, D gene, CDR3 protein, CDR3 DNA. A D gene is named only where the DNA matches it firmly. Only part of the rows carry a size: once, few, many, or a class if the clone is expanded.

v_call: TRBV6-5; clone_size: .; j_call: TRBJ1-5; d_call: .; cdr3_aa: CASSTGYQPQHF; cdr3_nt: TGTGCCAGCAGCACAGGTTATCAGCCCCAGCATTTT
v_call: TRBV15; clone_size: .; j_call: TRBJ1-2; d_call: TRBD1; cdr3_aa: CATSRDVYRGNYGYTF; cdr3_nt: TGTGCCACCAGCAGAGACGTATACAGGGGGAACTATGGCTACACCTTC
v_call: TRBV28; clone_size: .; j_call: TRBJ2-6; d_call: TRBD2; cdr3_aa: CASRLSGGAGGANVLTF; cdr3_nt: TGTGCCAGCAGGCTTAGCGGGGGGGCCGGTGGGGCCAACGTCCTGACTTTC
v_call: TRBV7-2; clone_size: few; j_call: TRBJ1-2; d_call: .; cdr3_aa: CASSPSGAVANYGYTF; cdr3_nt: TGTGCCAGCAGCCCCTCAGGGGCAGTAGCTAACTATGGCTACACCTTC
v_call: TRBV5-4; clone_size: .; j_call: TRBJ1-4; d_call: .; cdr3_aa: CASSRGTESWEKLFF; cdr3_nt: TGTGCCAGCAGCCGGGGCACCGAGAGCTGGGAAAAACTGTTTTTT
v_call: TRBV7-2; clone_size: .; j_call: TRBJ2-2; d_call: TRBD1; cdr3_aa: CASSRGVGTGNTGELFF; cdr3_nt: TGTGCCAGCAGCCGCGGCGTTGGGACAGGTAACACCGGGGAGCTGTTTTTT
v_call: TRBV4-1; clone_size: few; j_call: TRBJ2-1; d_call: TRBD1; cdr3_aa: CASSQDEAATGDSNEQFF; cdr3_nt: TGCGCCAGCAGCCAAGATGAGGCGGCGACAGGGGATTCCAATGAGCAGTTCTTC
v_call: TRBV7-2; clone_size: few; j_call: TRBJ2-5; d_call: .; cdr3_aa: CASSLVPQETQYF; cdr3_nt: TGTGCCAGCAGCTTAGTTCCCCAAGAGACCCAGTACTTC
v_call: TRBV14; clone_size: .; j_call: TRBJ1-5; d_call: .; cdr3_aa: CASSPKQIDQPQHF; cdr3_nt: TGTGCCAGCAGCCCGAAGCAGATAGATCAGCCCCAGCATTTT
v_call: TRBV7-2; clone_size: .; j_call: TRBJ1-2; d_call: .; cdr3_aa: CASSLSVLQYGYTF; cdr3_nt: TGTGCCAGCAGCTTATCGGTCTTACAATATGGCTACACCTTC
v_call: TRBV7-9; clone_size: .; j_call: TRBJ2-4; d_call: .; cdr3_aa: CASSLLGRSWENIQYF; cdr3_nt: TGTGCCAGCAGCTTATTGGGCCGGTCCTGGGAAAACATTCAGTACTTC
v_call: TRBV18; clone_size: few; j_call: TRBJ2-7; d_call: .; cdr3_aa: CASSPSPALGEQYF; cdr3_nt: TGTGCCAGCTCACCTTCCCCAGCGTTAGGGGAGCAGTACTTC
v_call: TRBV7-2; clone_size: few; j_call: TRBJ1-1; d_call: TRBD1; cdr3_aa: CASSSGTGMNTEAFF; cdr3_nt: TGTGCCAGCAGCTCCGGGACAGGGATGAACACTGAAGCTTTCTTT
v_call: TRBV30; clone_size: .; j_call: TRBJ1-1; d_call: .; cdr3_aa: CAWSYAQGKYTEAFF; cdr3_nt: TGTGCCTGGAGTTATGCCCAGGGGAAGTACACTGAAGCTTTCTTT
v_call: TRBV28; clone_size: .; j_call: TRBJ2-1; d_call: TRBD1; cdr3_aa: CASSGFGQGKVNEQFF; cdr3_nt: TGTGCCAGCAGTGGATTCGGACAGGGGAAAGTCAATGAGCAGTTCTTC
v_call: TRBV4-3; clone_size: .; j_call: TRBJ2-3; d_call: TRBD2; cdr3_aa: CASSFSGGKTDTQYF; cdr3_nt: TGCGCCAGCAGCTTTAGCGGGGGAAAAACAGATACGCAGTATTTT
v_call: TRBV28; clone_size: .; j_call: TRBJ1-2; d_call: .; cdr3_aa: CASSEVNYGYTF; cdr3_nt: TGTGCCAGCAGTGAAGTTAACTATGGCTACACCTTC
v_call: TRBV29-1; clone_size: few; j_call: TRBJ2-7; d_call: .; cdr3_aa: CSVVKGSYEQYF; cdr3_nt: TGCAGCGTTGTGAAGGGGTCCTACGAGCAGTACTTC
v_call: TRBV7-9; clone_size: few; j_call: TRBJ2-7; d_call: .; cdr3_aa: CASSLKGSYEQYF; cdr3_nt: TGTGCCAGCAGCTTAAAGGGGTCCTACGAGCAGTACTTC
v_call: TRBV6-4; clone_size: few; j_call: TRBJ2-5; d_call: .; cdr3_aa: CASSLNEGETQYF; cdr3_nt: TGTGCCAGCAGCCTCAACGAGGGAGAGACCCAGTACTTC
v_call: TRBV7-6; clone_size: few; j_call: TRBJ2-3; d_call: .; cdr3_aa: CASSINRYSTDTQYF; cdr3_nt: TGTGCCAGCAGCATCAACAGGTATAGCACAGATACGCAGTATTTT
v_call: TRBV4-3; clone_size: .; j_call: TRBJ1-1; d_call: TRBD1; cdr3_aa: CASSLQGSAEAFF; cdr3_nt: TGCGCCAGCAGCTTACAGGGGAGCGCTGAAGCTTTCTTT
v_call: TRBV27; clone_size: .; j_call: TRBJ2-3; d_call: .; cdr3_aa: CASISPDEGGFYF; cdr3_nt: TGTGCCAGCATCTCACCGGATGAGGGGGGCTTTTATTTT
v_call: TRBV30; clone_size: .; j_call: TRBJ2-3; d_call: TRBD1; cdr3_aa: CAWRPGTASTDTQYF; cdr3_nt: TGTGCCTGGAGACCCGGGACAGCTAGCACAGATACGCAGTATTTT
v_call: TRBV5-1; clone_size: many; j_call: TRBJ1-1; d_call: .; cdr3_aa: CASSGTAATEAFF; cdr3_nt: TGCGCCAGCAGCGGGACGGCCGCCACTGAAGCTTTCTTT
v_call: TRBV28; clone_size: few; j_call: TRBJ1-2; d_call: .; cdr3_aa: CASSLPGPARWTF; cdr3_nt: TGTGCCAGCAGTTTACCAGGTCCCGCAAGGTGGACCTTC
v_call: TRBV6-1; clone_size: few; j_call: TRBJ2-3; d_call: .; cdr3_aa: CASSETLAHPHTDTQYF; cdr3_nt: TGTGCCAGCAGTGAAACACTAGCTCACCCGCACACAGATACGCAGTATTTT
v_call: TRBV27; clone_size: .; j_call: TRBJ1-6; d_call: .; cdr3_aa: CASSYRGAPLHF; cdr3_nt: TGTGCCAGCAGCTATAGAGGCGCACCCCTCCACTTT
v_call: TRBV4-3; clone_size: few; j_call: TRBJ1-6; d_call: .; cdr3_aa: CASSQERGSPLHF; cdr3_nt: TGCGCCAGCAGCCAAGAGAGGGGATCACCCCTCCACTTT
v_call: TRBV6-1; clone_size: .; j_call: TRBJ2-3; d_call: .; cdr3_aa: CAISDPLAYGTDTQYF; cdr3_nt: TGTGCCATCAGTGATCCACTAGCTTATGGCACAGATACGCAGTATTTT